The 30 T cell receptor beta chains listed next were all sequenced from one sample in a study of T cells in lung cancer brain metastases. TCRdb keeps only in-frame clones here, not all; method: immunoSEQ multiplex PCR. Of about 4,200 clones listed, around 90% are singletons. Material: tumor tissue from the primary lung tumor. These receptors all stem from a man aged 60 to 69 with non-small cell lung cancer.

The genes are TRBV11-1 and TRBJ1-5; TRBD1 aligns across 9 bases. Germline CDR1 is SGHAT and CDR2 is FQDESV (reference sequence). CDR3 length equals 15 residues. The V segment lost 6 bases and the J segment 3 bases; nucleotides outside the gene matches: 6. Here the CDR3 reads CASSAGTGINQPQHF. The DNA of the CDR3 is TGTGCCAGCAGTGCCGGGACAGGGATCAATCAGCCCCAGCATTTT.

V gene TRBV18 combines with J gene TRBJ1-1; perhaps TRBD1 as D (6 bases). This CDR3 contains 13 residues. Germline V gene lookup returns CDR1 KGHSH and CDR2 LQKENI. V gave up 3 bases and J gave up 7 bases, with 12 bases separating them. CDR3 coding DNA: TGTGCCAGCTCACCCTCGACAGGCCGTGAAGCTTTCTTT. This codes for CASSPSTGREAFF.

V is TRBV14 and J is TRBJ2-7, with a possible D match to TRBD2 (5 bases). Germline CDR1 SGHDN, CDR2 FVKESK. V was trimmed by 1 base and J by 4 bases, leaving 14 bases between them. This CDR3 is built from 15 residues. CDR3 in amino acids: CASSQVGGSSYEQYF. Here the CDR3 DNA reads TGTGCCAGCAGCCAAGTTGGCGGGTCCTCATACGAGCAGTACTTC. The full variable domain, rest sourced from reference TRBV14 and TRBJ2-7, is EAGVTQFPSHSVIEKGQTVTLRCDPISGHDNLYWYRRVMGKEIKFLLHFVKESKQDESGMPNNRFLAERTGGTYSTLKVQPAELEDSGVYFCASSQVGGSSYEQYFGPGTRLTVT.

The chain is built from TRBV5-1 and TRBJ2-3; 11 nucleotides match TRBD2. J lost 2 bases, V lost 3 bases, and 8 bases had no gene match. Germline V gene lookup returns CDR1 SGHRS and CDR2 YFSETQ. The length of the CDR3 is 17 residues. The CDR3 protein is CASSSIAGGTTTDTQYF. The CDR3 DNA reads as TGCGCCAGCAGCTCAATAGCGGGAGGGACCACCACAGATACGCAGTATTTT.

V usage is TRBV14 and J usage is TRBJ2-2, with D hard to call. The germline V gene encodes CDR1 SGHDN and CDR2 FVKESK. The V end lost 0 bases, the J end lost 3 bases, and 5 bases lay between the germline ends. The CDR3 loop spans 14 amino acids. The DNA of the CDR3 is TGTGCCAGCAGCCAAGATTACTACACCGGGGAGCTGTTTTTT. Protein product: CASSQDYYTGELFF.

V and J are TRBV6-5 and TRBJ1-1, with D possibly matching TRBD1 (6 bases). V gave up 5 bases and J gave up 1 base, with 14 bases separating them. Germline values: CDR1 MNHEY, CDR2 SVGAGI. The CDR3 length is 15 residues. The CDR3 DNA reads TGTGCCAGCAGTACCAGGGGTTCTGGGAACACTGAAGCTTTCTTT. Protein: CASSTRGSGNTEAFF.

The chain employs TRBV18 and TRBJ2-5; 8 bases are a match to TRBD1. CDR1 and CDR2 from the germline V gene are KGHSH and LQKENI. The CDR3 length is 15 residues. The V and J ends lost 4 bases and 5 bases, in that order; junction bases with no gene match: 9. The CDR3 DNA sequence: TGTGCCAGCTCACGGGGACAGGTCACGGGGGAGACCCAGTACTTC. This gives the protein CASSRGQVTGETQYF.

The chain employs TRBV11-1 and TRBJ1-1, with D unresolved. The CDR3 totals 12 residues. V lost 2 bases, J lost 1 base, and 2 bases lay in between. The germline V gene encodes CDR1 SGHAT and CDR2 FQDESV (reference sequence). For the CDR3, the DNA is TGTGCCAGCAGCTTACAGAACACTGAAGCTTTCTTT. Translated: CASSLQNTEAFF.

The gene calls are TRBV21-1 and TRBJ2-5; the table calls TRBD1, which could not be checked here. TRBV21-1 is deemed a pseudogene. CDR3 length: 15 amino acids. CDR3 in amino acids: CASSKSGTAQETQYF. DNA of the CDR3: TGTGCCAGCAGCAAATCCGGGACAGCACAAGAGACCCAGTACTTC.

This clone was detected once. This rearrangement joins TRBV28 to TRBJ2-7; no reliable D call. The CDR3 consists of 11 residues. V gave up 3 bases and J gave up 4 bases, with 4 bases separating them. Germline V gene data show CDR1 as MDHEN and CDR2 as SYDVKM. For the CDR3, the DNA is TGTGCCAGCAGTTTCTCGTACGAGCAGTACTTC. This translates into CASSFSYEQYF.

The chain is built from TRBV14 and TRBJ2-7; 10 positions match TRBD1. J gave up 2 bases and V 4 bases, and 8 bases lay outside the gene matches. Germline V gene data show CDR1 as SGHDN and CDR2 as FVKESK. CDR3 length: 16 residues. The DNA for the CDR3 is TGTGCCAGCAGCCCGGGAGGAGGACAGGGGGCCTACGAGCAGTACTTC. Its translation is CASSPGGGQGAYEQYF.

The chain has TRBV7-9 and TRBJ2-3, with D unclear. Germline CDR1 reads SEHNR; CDR2 reads FQNEAQ (reference sequence). V gave up 5 bases and J gave up 6 bases, with 9 bases separating them. This CDR3 region has 12 residues. CDR3 coding DNA: TGTGCCAGCAGCGCGTCCGGGGATACGCAGTATTTT. This gives the protein CASSASGDTQYF. Combining the CDR3 with reference TRBV7-9 and TRBJ2-3 gives the whole variable domain DTGVSQNPRHKITKRGQNVTFRCDPISEHNRLYWYRQTLGQGPEFLTYFQNEAQLEKSRLLSDRFSAERPKGSFSTLEIQRTEQGDSAMYLCASSASGDTQYFGPGTRLTVL.

In its sample, this clone was seen once. The chain links TRBV9 to TRBJ2-1; 7 bases match TRBD2. The V gene end was trimmed by 4 bases and the J gene end by 9 bases; junction bases not matched to a gene: 4. Per the germline V gene, CDR1 is SGDLS and CDR2 is YYNGEE. This CDR3 is built from 12 residues. The CDR3 coding sequence is TGTGCCAGCAGCCGACTAGCAGCTGAGCAGTTCTTC. Translated, it gives CASSRLAAEQFF. The whole variable domain, filled in from reference TRBV9 and TRBJ2-1, reads DSGVTQTPKHLITATGQRVTLRCSPRSGDLSVYWYQQSLDQGLQFLIQYYNGEERAKGNILERFSAQQFPDLHSELNLSSLELGDSALYFCASSRLAAEQFFGPGTRLTVL.

The V call is TRBV29-1, the J call TRBJ2-7, with 9 nucleotides matching TRBD2. Germline V CDR1 and CDR2: SQVTM, ANQGSEA. V was pared by 3 bases and J by 7 bases, with 16 bases of the junction left unmatched. The CDR3 covers 16 residues. The CDR3 sequence is CSVEGVGLAGPWEQYF. The CDR3 region has the DNA TGCAGCGTTGAGGGTGTCGGGCTAGCGGGGCCCTGGGAGCAGTACTTC.

Worth noting for this clone: At one of its ends the junction is not consistent with the germline gene, which may arise from a read error. The rearrangement uses TRBV18 and TRBJ2-1; perhaps TRBD2 as D (6 bases). Germline lookup yields CDR1 KGHSH and CDR2 LQKENI. The CDR3 runs to 12 residues. CDR3 DNA sequence: TGTGCCAGCTCACCAGGGCGGGGTGAGCAATTCTTC. Amino acid sequence: CASSPGRGEQFF.

The chain uses TRBV7-9 and TRBJ1-2, with a possible D match to TRBD1 (6 bases). Germline assignment: CDR1 SEHNR and CDR2 FQNEAQ (reference sequence). The CDR3 sequence is 14 residues long. V lost 1 base, J lost 7 bases, and 13 bases lay in between. The CDR3 coding sequence is TGTGCCAGCAGCTTAGACCGCAGGGGTGGTGGCTACACCTTC. Translation gives CASSLDRRGGGYTF.

This rearrangement joins TRBV18 to TRBJ2-7, with TRBD1 as a possible D gene (6 bases). The germline gives CDR1 KGHSH, CDR2 LQKENI. This CDR3 has 15 amino acids. Deletions cut 0 bases from V and 6 bases from J, with 15 bases between. CDR3 in amino acids: CASSPPGAGLGEQYF. In nucleotides, the CDR3 is TGTGCCAGCTCACCACCGGGGGCAGGGCTAGGCGAGCAGTACTTC.

This clone was observed a single time. Germline is not matched at one junction end, which may reflect a read error. CDR3: CATYPDSSTDTQYF. The CDR3, as DNA: TGCGCCACCTATCCGGACTCTTCAACAGATACGCAATATTTT. This rearrangement joins TRBV5-1 to TRBJ2-3; D is perhaps TRBD2 (5 bases). CDR1 and CDR2 (germline): SGHRS, YFSETQ. The CDR3 is made up of 14 amino acids.

The chain carries TRBV9 and TRBJ2-1; TRBD2 matches at 9 bases. Germline loops: CDR1 SGDLS, CDR2 YYNGEE. V lost 3 bases to trimming and J lost 8 bases; unmatched junction nucleotides: 6. The CDR3 runs 14 residues. The CDR3 reads CASSAGLARDEQFF. The CDR3 coding sequence is TGTGCCAGCAGCGCCGGACTAGCGAGAGATGAGCAGTTCTTC.

The chain employs TRBV28 and TRBJ2-5, with D possibly called TRBD1 or TRBD2 (5 bases each). V dropped 2 bases and J dropped 4 bases, with 17 bases sitting between them. The CDR3 loop spans 16 amino acids. The germline CDR1 and CDR2 sequences are MDHEN and SYDVKM. For the CDR3, the DNA is TGTGCCAGCAGTTTAACGGTAGGGGACGTAAGAGAGACCCAGTACTTC. This codes for CASSLTVGDVRETQYF.

This chain uses TRBV9 with TRBJ2-2; 11 bases are a match to TRBD2. The CDR3 is made up of 18 amino acids. The V gene's germline CDR1 is SGDLS and CDR2 YYNGEE. Unmatched junction bases numbered 9, after V lost 4 bases and J lost 1 base. This CDR3 reads CASSSELAGGRNTGELFF. The CDR3, as DNA: TGTGCCAGCAGCTCCGAGCTAGCGGGGGGCCGGAACACCGGGGAGCTGTTTTTT.

V is TRBV19 and J is TRBJ1-1; tentatively, D is TRBD1 (5 bases). With 5 bases removed from V and 4 bases from J, the gap between germline ends came to 11 bases. This CDR3 has 13 amino acids. In germline, CDR1 is LNHDA, CDR2 SQIVND (reference sequence). The CDR3 region has the DNA TGTGCCAGTAGTTCATCAGGGTCCACTGAAGCTTTCTTT. This codes for CASSSSGSTEAFF.

The CDR3 region has the DNA TGTGCCAGCTGTACGGGGGCCCTAGCCCACGAGCAGTACTTC. Its translation: CASCTGALAHEQYF. The V call is TRBV6-6, the J call TRBJ2-7; either TRBD1 or TRBD2 may fit D (6 bases each). The CDR3 consists of 14 residues. The V gene's germline CDR1 is MNHNY and CDR2 SVGAGI (reference sequence). Trimming shortened V by 8 bases and J by 5 bases, and 19 bases separated the two germline ends.

The chain joins TRBV2 to TRBJ2-2; 7 bases align to TRBD1. After removal of 10 bases from V and 3 bases from J, the junction contained 8 bases not matched to a gene. This CDR3 is built from 14 residues. From germline, CDR1 is SNHLY and CDR2 FYNNEI. The CDR3 DNA follows: TGTGCCACCGTCCGGGACAGATACACCGGGGAGCTGTTTTTT. Its protein product is CATVRDRYTGELFF.

Regarding this clone: One end of the junction is discordant with germline, which a read error may explain. This rearrangement joins TRBV7-7 to TRBJ2-5, with D perhaps TRBD1 (6 bases). The CDR3 runs 13 residues. Germline CDR1 and CDR2: SSHAT and FNYEAQ (reference sequence). This CDR3 is CASSSGVAETQYF. In DNA form, the CDR3 reads TGTGCTAGCAGTTCAGGGGTCGCCGAGACCCAGTACTTC.

The genes are TRBV9 and TRBJ2-3; D unresolved. V lost 3 bases and J 6 bases, leaving 5 bases between the germline ends. The CDR3 covers 11 residues. Germline V gene sequence: CDR1 SGDLS, CDR2 YYNGEE. CDR3: CASSAGDTQYF. DNA of the CDR3: TGTGCCAGCAGCGCTGGGGATACGCAGTATTTT.

This chain links TRBV19 with TRBJ2-7, with TRBD2 identical over 12 bases. V dropped 4 bases and J dropped 1; count of bases not matched to a gene: 2. Germline CDR1 LNHDA, CDR2 SQIVND (reference sequence). CDR3 length: 15 residues. The CDR3 DNA reads TGTGCCAGTAGTAATGGACTAGCGGGATCCTACGAGCAGTACTTC. It yields the protein CASSNGLAGSYEQYF.

The rearrangement joins TRBV9 to TRBJ2-4, with D uncertain. The CDR3 spans 16 residues. Germline V gene data show CDR1 as SGDLS and CDR2 as YYNGEE. With 4 bases removed from V and 0 bases from J, the gap between germline ends came to 14 bases. CDR3: CASSPHEALAKNIQYF. The CDR3, as DNA: TGTGCCAGCAGCCCCCATGAGGCTCTAGCCAAAAACATTCAGTACTTC.

This chain uses TRBV6-1 with TRBJ1-3, with unresolved D. The ends were cut back, 5 bases at V and 5 bases at J, with 13 bases in the middle. CDR3 size: 14 residues. CDR1 and CDR2 (germline): MNHNS, SASEGT. CDR3 amino acids: CASSSNLYRNTIYF. As DNA, the CDR3 is TGTGCCAGCAGTTCAAACCTGTATCGAAACACCATATATTTT.

V usage is TRBV14 and J usage is TRBJ2-3; D might be TRBD2 (6 bases). Between the trimmed V and J ends, which lost 7 bases and 6 bases, there was a span of 11 bases. Germline CDR1 SGHDN, CDR2 FVKESK. This CDR3 is 12 amino acids long. CDR3 nucleotide sequence: TGTGCCAGCACCAGTGGAGGGGATACGCAGTATTTT. This sequence encodes CASTSGGDTQYF. Using reference TRBV14 and TRBJ2-3 for the parts outside the CDR3, the full variable domain is EAGVTQFPSHSVIEKGQTVTLRCDPISGHDNLYWYRRVMGKEIKFLLHFVKESKQDESGMPNNRFLAERTGGTYSTLKVQPAELEDSGVYFCASTSGGDTQYFGPGTRLTVL.